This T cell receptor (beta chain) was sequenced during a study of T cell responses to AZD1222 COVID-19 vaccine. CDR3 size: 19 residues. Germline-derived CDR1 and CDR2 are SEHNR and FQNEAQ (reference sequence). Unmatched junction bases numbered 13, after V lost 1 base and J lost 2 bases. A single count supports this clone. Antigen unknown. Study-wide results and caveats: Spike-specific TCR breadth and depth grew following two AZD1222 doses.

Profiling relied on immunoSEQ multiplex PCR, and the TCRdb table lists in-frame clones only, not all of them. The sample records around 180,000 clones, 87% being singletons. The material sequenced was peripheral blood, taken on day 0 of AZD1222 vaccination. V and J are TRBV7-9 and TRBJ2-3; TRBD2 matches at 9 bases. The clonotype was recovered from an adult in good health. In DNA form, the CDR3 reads TGTGCCAGCAGCTTAGTTGGAGTAATGACTAGCGGCACCACAGATACGCAGTATTTT. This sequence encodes CASSLVGVMTSGTTDTQYF.